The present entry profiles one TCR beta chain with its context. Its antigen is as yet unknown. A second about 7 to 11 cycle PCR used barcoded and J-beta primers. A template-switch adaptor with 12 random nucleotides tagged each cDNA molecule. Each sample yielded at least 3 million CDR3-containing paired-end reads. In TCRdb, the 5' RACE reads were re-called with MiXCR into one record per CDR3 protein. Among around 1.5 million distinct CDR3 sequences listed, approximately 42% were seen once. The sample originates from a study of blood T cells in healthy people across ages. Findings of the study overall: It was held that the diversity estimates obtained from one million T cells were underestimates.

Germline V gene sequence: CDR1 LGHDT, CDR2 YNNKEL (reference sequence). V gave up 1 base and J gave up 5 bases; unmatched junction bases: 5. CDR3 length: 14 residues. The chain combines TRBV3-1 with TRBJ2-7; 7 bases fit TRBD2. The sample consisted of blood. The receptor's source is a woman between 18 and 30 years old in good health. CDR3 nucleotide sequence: TGTGCCAGCAGCCAAGGGGGACTAATCCACGAGCAGTACTTC. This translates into CASSQGGLIHEQYF.